A single sample gave rise to the 21 T cell receptor beta chains below, sequenced in a study of CD8+CD57+ T cells in acquired aplastic anemia. Genomic DNA acted as the template from which TCR beta VDJ combination and CDR3 sequence profiling were carried out. From the reads, TCRdb called clonotypes with MiXCR, one entry per CDR3 protein. The sample yields hundreds of thousands of distinct CDR3 sequences, around 30% seen once. Previously, flow cytometry had revealed CD8+CD57+ cell expansion in the patients chosen for sequencing. Sequencing was performed on sorted CD4+, CD8+, or CD8+CD57+ T cells (not recorded which) from PBMCs. The receptors were gathered from a human donor with aplastic anemia.

This clonotype has only a few counts. The chain couples TRBV5-4 to TRBJ1-1; the D gene is possibly TRBD1 (5 bases). V was cut by 1 base and J by 3 bases, with 16 bases left in between. The CDR3 length is 16 residues. Per the germline V gene, CDR1 is SGHNT and CDR2 is YYREEE (reference sequence). In nucleotides, the CDR3 is TGTGCCAGCAGCTTGCAGCGCAGTGGAGGGGACACTGAAGCTTTCTTT. It translates to CASSLQRSGGDTEAFF.

There are many counts of this clonotype. This sequence joins TRBV4-3 and TRBJ1-6; no firm D call. Trimming stripped 0 bases from V and 8 bases from J, with 14 bases between. Germline V CDR1 and CDR2: LGHNA, YSLEER. The length of the CDR3 is 16 residues. Here the CDR3 reads CASSQDLANGYSPLHF. CDR3 sequence (DNA): TGCGCCAGCAGCCAAGATTTGGCGAACGGCTATTCACCCCTCCACTTT.

This clonotype came up a few times. The chain is built from TRBV10-3 and TRBJ1-2; D call uncertain. Germline-derived CDR1 and CDR2 are ENHRY and SYGVKD. The CDR3 has 15 residues. Trimming removed 0 bases from V and 7 bases from J, with 15 bases in between. The DNA for the CDR3 is TGTGCCATCAGTGAGTCGGGAACCAAAATTTCTGGCTACACCTTC. Translated: CAISESGTKISGYTF.

This chain connects TRBV6-1 to TRBJ2-1, with 8 bases fitting TRBD2. The CDR3 covers 12 residues. The germline V gene encodes CDR1 MNHNS and CDR2 SASEGT. V lost 5 bases to trimming and J lost 9 bases; unmatched junction nucleotides: 3. The DNA for the CDR3 is TGTGCCAGCAGTAACGCGGGGGGTGAGCAGTTCTTC. It encodes CASSNAGGEQFF.

This clonotype was picked up many times. The rearrangement links TRBV15 to TRBJ1-6; possibly TRBD1 for D (6 bases). CDR3 length equals 17 residues. V lost 4 bases and J lost 9, with 22 bases in between. Germline loops: CDR1 LNHNV, CDR2 YYDKDF (reference sequence). CDR3 nucleotide sequence: TGTGCCACCAGCAAAGACGACCTACAGGGTCTGGGTTCACCCCTCCACTTT. Its protein is CATSKDDLQGLGSPLHF.

This chain's CDR3 is CASSHKPAGLADTSYEQYF. CDR3 sequence (DNA): TGTGCCAGTAGTCATAAACCCGCCGGACTAGCGGACACATCCTACGAGCAGTACTTC. The chain carries TRBV19 and TRBJ2-7, with 10 bases aligning to TRBD2. V lost 5 bases and J lost 1; bases outside the gene matches: 17. Germline V gene sequence: CDR1 LNHDA, CDR2 SQIVND (reference sequence). This CDR3 is built from 19 residues.

The table lists this clonotype with a few counts. The CDR3 DNA follows: TGCAGTGCTGGCGTGCCGAGCACAGATACGCAGTATTTT. Amino acids: CSAGVPSTDTQYF. This chain uses TRBV20-1 with TRBJ2-3, with D hard to call. Germline V lookup: CDR1 DFQATT, CDR2 SNEGSKA (reference sequence). Deletions cut 5 bases from V and 0 bases from J, with 9 bases between. The CDR3 sequence is 13 residues long.

This clonotype was seen only a few times. The genes are TRBV12-3 or TRBV12-4 and TRBJ2-5; the D gene could be TRBD1 or TRBD2 (5 bases each). The CDR3 consists of 17 residues. The ends were cut back, 2 bases at V and 5 bases at J, with 21 bases in the middle. DNA for the CDR3: TGTGCCAGCAGTTTATTTCCGGGACGCCGCCAGCGTGAGACCCAGTACTTC. Its translation is CASSLFPGRRQRETQYF.

This clonotype showed up just a few times. This chain connects TRBV20-1 to TRBJ2-5, with D uncertain. Trimming shortened V by 1 base and J by 5 bases, and 14 bases separated the two germline ends. Germline CDR1 reads DFQATT; CDR2 reads SNEGSKA (reference sequence). The CDR3 sequence is 14 residues long. CDR3 protein: CSARVDPTMETQYF. The DNA of the CDR3 is TGCAGTGCTAGAGTTGATCCCACGATGGAGACCCAGTACTTC.

The gene calls are TRBV3-1 and TRBJ1-1; D unresolved. CDR3 length equals 13 residues. V was shortened by 3 bases and J by 4 bases, with 9 bases between the two germline ends. Looked up from germline, CDR1 is LGHDT and CDR2 is YNNKEL (reference sequence). The CDR3, as DNA: TGTGCCAGCAGCCAGGGGTCGGGCACTGAAGCTTTCTTT. Translating it yields CASSQGSGTEAFF.

Concerning this clonotype itself: A single base separates this from a much larger clone, so it may be a read error. The chain carries TRBV24-1 and TRBJ1-5; the match to TRBD1 covers 12 bases. Per germline, CDR1 KGHDR and CDR2 SFDVKD. The CDR3 has 19 residues. The CDR3 DNA follows: TGTGCCACCGGTGATGGCACACGGGACAGGGGGCTCTACGATCAGCCCCAGCATTTT. It is translated as CATGDGTRDRGLYDQPQHF.

The rearrangement links TRBV3-1 to TRBJ1-1; D remains unclear. Trimming stripped 1 base from V and 4 bases from J, with 10 bases between. Germline loops: CDR1 LGHDT, CDR2 YNNKEL (reference sequence). The CDR3 sequence is 14 residues long. The DNA of the CDR3 is TGTGCCAGCAGCCAAGCGGGAGGCAGCACTGAAGCTTTCTTT. Protein sequence: CASSQAGGSTEAFF.

The rearrangement joins TRBV20-1 to TRBJ2-3; 10 positions agree with TRBD1. Trimming cost V 6 bases and J 5 bases; bases outside gene matches: 8. The germline V gene encodes CDR1 DFQATT and CDR2 SNEGSKA (reference sequence). This CDR3 has 14 residues. CDR3 bases: TGCAGTGCCAGAAGACAGGGGGCTAAAGATACGCAGTATTTT. Translated, it gives CSARRQGAKDTQYF.

This clonotype was counted ten times or more. The chain has TRBV14 and TRBJ2-7; 9 nucleotides line up with TRBD1. CDR3 length: 14 residues. J was trimmed by 3 bases and V by 3 bases; bases with no gene match: 3. The germline V gene encodes CDR1 SGHDN and CDR2 FVKESK. The CDR3 coding sequence is TGTGCCAGCAGCCACGCGGGACAGGGCTACGAGCAGTACTTC. Protein product: CASSHAGQGYEQYF.

The V and J genes are TRBV2 and TRBJ2-1; 9 bases agree with TRBD2. J gave up 8 bases and V 5 bases, and 10 bases lay outside the gene matches. The CDR3 is 15 residues long. The germline V gene has CDR1 SNHLY and CDR2 FYNNEI. In nucleotides, the CDR3 is TGTGCCAGCAGTTACGAAGCGGGGGGCTGGGATGAGCAGTTCTTC. It codes for CASSYEAGGWDEQFF.

This clonotype was detected ten times or more. This chain connects TRBV7-9 to TRBJ1-2; a possible D gene is TRBD1 (5 bases). Trimming cost V 1 base and J 3 bases, with 9 bases left between them. Germline V lookup: CDR1 SEHNR, CDR2 FQNEAQ (reference sequence). There are 14 residues in the CDR3. The CDR3 is CASSLVGGDYGYTF. The CDR3 nucleotides read TGTGCCAGCAGCTTAGTCGGGGGGGACTATGGCTACACCTTC.

This clonotype was seen ten or more times. This chain joins TRBV15 and TRBJ2-7; D is unclear. The V gene's germline CDR1 is LNHNV and CDR2 YYDKDF (reference sequence). Trimming took off 1 base at V and 0 bases at J, with 7 bases between the two ends. This CDR3 region has 14 residues. The CDR3 protein is CATSRGLASYEQYF. CDR3 coding DNA: TGTGCCACCAGCAGAGGACTTGCCTCCTACGAGCAGTACTTC.

In regard to this clonotype: A read error may explain this, as a much larger clone is one base away. This sequence joins TRBV7-3 and TRBJ1-5, with D possibly TRBD1 on 5 matching bases. The CDR3 runs to 12 residues. In germline, CDR1 is SGHTA, CDR2 FQGTGA. CDR3 region: CAGRVNNQPQHF. The CDR3 DNA is TGTGCCGGCAGGGTAAACAATCAGCCCCAGCATTTT.

This clonotype was picked up many times. V usage is TRBV19 and J usage is TRBJ1-2, with 9 bases fitting TRBD1. The CDR3 sequence is 13 residues long. The V gene's germline CDR1 is LNHDA and CDR2 SQIVND (reference sequence). With 4 bases clipped from V and 5 bases from J, the junction kept 2 bases outside the gene matches. The DNA of the CDR3 is TGTGCCAGTAGTAAACAGGGGGCGTATGGCTACACCTTC. It translates to CASSKQGAYGYTF.

This clonotype turned up a few times. This sequence joins TRBV30 and TRBJ1-1; the D is unclear. The CDR3 consists of 13 residues. Germline CDR1 GTSNPN, CDR2 SVGIG (reference sequence). V lost 3 bases, J lost 2 bases, and 10 bases lay in between. The CDR3 loop reads CAWRTRFNTEAFF. The CDR3 coding sequence is TGTGCCTGGAGGACTAGATTCAACACTGAAGCTTTCTTT.

Note on this clonotype: Since a much larger clone is just one base distant, this may be a read error. The V gene is TRBV19, the J gene TRBJ1-2; D is unclear. Germline CDR1 is LNHDA and CDR2 is SQIVND (reference sequence). This CDR3 region has 14 residues. As DNA, the CDR3 is TGTGCCAGTAGTATAGGGGGAGGTTCCGGTGGCTGCACCTTC. Residues: CASSIGGGSGGCTF.